One and the same sample provided the 3 T cell receptor beta chains below, sequenced in a study of blood T cells in healthy people across ages. Primed by a sample-barcoded 5' primer and a J-beta primer mix, a second PCR proceeded for about 6 to 11 cycles. TCRdb fed the 5' RACE reads into MiXCR, producing one record per CDR3 protein. The sample contains around 820,000 distinct CDR3 sequences, roughly 25% of which appear only once. These same records also appear under a second study, on T cells of mothers and their children.

Specimen: blood. The receptors stem from a boy between 10 and 17 years old in good health.

Worth noting for this clonotype: The junction does not match germline at one end; this may be a read error. The rearrangement uses TRBV10-3 and TRBJ1-1, with 8 bases identical to TRBD1. This CDR3 has 16 amino acids. Germline V lookup: CDR1 ENHRY, CDR2 SYGVKD. CDR3 nucleotides: TGCGCCATCAGTGATAGATCCCCGAGGGACAGGAGCGAAGCTTTCTTT. It yields the protein CAISDRSPRDRSEAFF.

This clonotype showed up just a few times. The chain combines TRBV6-2 or TRBV6-3 with TRBJ2-7; D is possibly TRBD2 (5 bases). Germline-derived CDR1 and CDR2 are MNHEY and SVGEGT. The V end lost 0 bases, the J end lost 3 bases, and 6 bases lay between the germline ends. The CDR3 is 13 amino acids. The CDR3 reads CASSYSEDYEQYF. Here the CDR3 DNA reads TGTGCCAGCAGTTACTCGGAGGACTACGAGCAGTACTTC.

This rearrangement joins TRBV10-3 to TRBJ2-5; the D is unclear. The J call may not be correct, given that the DNA end is closer to TRBJ2-1. The CDR3 extends over 16 amino acids. CDR1 is ENHRY and CDR2 is SYGVKD in the germline V gene. For the CDR3, the DNA is TGTGCCATCAGTGAGCCGAGTTTGGGTGTGCCCAATGAGCAGTTCTTC. As protein: CAISEPSLGVPNEQFF.